The source of this T cell receptor beta chain is a study of blood T cell repertoires in COVID-19. Overall study: COVID-19 samples, acute and convalescent, were from the United States, Italy and Spain. Nucleic acid was either cDNA or gDNA, and it came from T cells, B-cell-depleted T cells, or PBMCs.

Germline CDR1 reads SNHLY; CDR2 reads FYNNEI. The CDR3 has 12 residues. The V and J ends lost 4 bases and 5 bases, in that order; junction bases with no gene match: 2. The table lists this clone with a count of one. As handled by the study authors: By means of reference gene primer amplification, nucleated cell counts were estimated. Profiling relied on immunoSEQ multiplex PCR, and the TCRdb table lists in-frame clones only, not all of them. That table gives V, J and clone size, and the DNA gave D and trimming. This sample has some 150,000 clones, with 82% found just once. The rearrangement joins TRBV2 to TRBJ2-7, with 7 bases aligning to TRBD2. The source of this sequence is a woman in her 70s with acute or convalescent COVID-19. Sequenced material: peripheral blood. CDR3 nucleotides: TGTGCCAGCAGTGGTCTAGCGGACGAGCAGTACTTC. Translating it yields CASSGLADEQYF.